The 19 T cell receptor beta chains listed next were all sequenced from one sample in a study of blood T cell repertoires in COVID-19 (dated by TCRdb to about 2020). The library was made by the immunoSEQ multiplex PCR assay. TCRdb re-hosts the immuneACCESS table, in-frame sequences only. Its copies lack some clones; in the studies checked, an unresolved V gene accounts for under half of them, and the cause for the rest is not known. This sample comprises about 150,000 clones, 84% of them detected only once. The biggest ten clones account for roughly two fifths of the sample. Source material: peripheral blood. The receptors shown here come from a human donor in a cohort sampled during active COVID-19.

The gene calls are TRBV2 and TRBJ1-5; 8 bases fit TRBD1. This CDR3 spans 18 amino acids. The germline gives CDR1 SNHLY, CDR2 FYNNEI. Trimming took 2 bases from V and 5 from J; bases not matched to a gene: 14. CDR3 nucleotide sequence: TGTGCCAGCAGTGAAAGGCTGACAGGGGTTATCGTATATCAGCCCCAGCATTTT. It encodes CASSERLTGVIVYQPQHF.

The V gene is TRBV6-4, the J gene TRBJ2-1; the match to TRBD2 covers 13 bases. The V gene's germline CDR1 is MRHNA and CDR2 SNTAGT. CDR3 size: 16 residues. V dropped 5 bases and J dropped 0; count of bases not matched to a gene: 1. Written as DNA, the CDR3 is TGTGCCAGCAGTCGGACTAGCGGGAGCTCCTACAATGAGCAGTTCTTC. Amino acid sequence: CASSRTSGSSYNEQFF.

This chain connects TRBV14 to TRBJ2-1; perhaps TRBD2 as D (5 bases). Germline V gene data show CDR1 as SGHDN and CDR2 as FVKESK. V gave up 5 bases and J gave up 4 bases, with 15 bases separating them. This CDR3 has 15 amino acids. The CDR3 bases are TGTGCCAGCAGCTGGGGAGCCCCACAATACAATGAGCAGTTCTTC. Protein: CASSWGAPQYNEQFF.

The rearrangement joins TRBV5-5 to TRBJ2-5; tentative D call: TRBD1 (6 bases). Trimming took off 2 bases at V and 4 bases at J, with 15 bases between the two ends. From germline, CDR1 is SGHKS and CDR2 YYEKEE (reference sequence). The CDR3 loop spans 15 amino acids. This chain's CDR3 is CASSLTGLVAETQYF. CDR3 coding DNA: TGTGCCAGCAGCTTAACAGGGTTGGTCGCAGAGACCCAGTACTTC.

The chain joins TRBV7-2 to TRBJ1-1; D perhaps matches TRBD1 (6 bases). V dropped 6 bases and J dropped 1 base, with 12 bases sitting between them. The germline gives CDR1 SGHTA, CDR2 FQGNSA. The CDR3 runs 14 residues. CDR3 coding DNA: TGTGCCAGCAGGAGGGGGATAGGGAACACTGAAGCTTTCTTT. Its translation is CASRRGIGNTEAFF.

The chain links TRBV7-9 to TRBJ1-1; 8 positions match TRBD1. The ends lost 5 bases at V and 0 bases at J; junction bases unmatched: 8. CDR1 is SEHNR, CDR2 FQNEAQ, per germline (reference sequence). This CDR3 region has 16 residues. This CDR3 is CASSPSTGAMNTEAFF. In DNA, the CDR3 is TGTGCCAGCAGCCCCTCGACAGGGGCGATGAACACTGAAGCTTTCTTT.

CDR3 sequence: CASSERTGPSGANVLTF. In DNA form, the CDR3 reads TGTGCCAGCAGTGAAAGGACAGGGCCCTCTGGGGCCAACGTCCTGACTTTC. V gene TRBV2 combines with J gene TRBJ2-6, with TRBD1 identical over 8 bases. Losses at the gene ends were 2 bases for V and 0 bases for J; bases not matched to a gene: 3. Germline-derived CDR1 and CDR2 are SNHLY and FYNNEI. The CDR3 contains 17 residues.

The rearrangement uses TRBV6-6 and TRBJ2-3; 14 nucleotides agree with TRBD2. Germline-derived CDR1 and CDR2 are MNHNY and SVGAGI (reference sequence). J was trimmed by 2 bases and V by 6 bases; bases with no gene match: 10. This CDR3 contains 18 residues. CDR3 in amino acids: CASSRGLAGGLYTDTQYF. DNA of the CDR3: TGTGCCAGCAGCCGAGGACTAGCGGGGGGCCTTTACACAGATACGCAGTATTTT.

V and J are TRBV30 and TRBJ2-1; a weak D match, TRBD2 (5 bases). Per germline, CDR1 GTSNPN and CDR2 SVGIG (reference sequence). This CDR3 contains 13 residues. Here the CDR3 reads CRVVRGSYNEQFF. The DNA for the CDR3 is TGTAGGGTCGTGAGAGGGTCCTACAATGAGCAGTTCTTC. Drawing the rest from reference TRBV30 and TRBJ2-1, the complete variable domain is SQTIHQWPATLVQPVGSPLSLECTVEGTSNPNLYWYRQAAGRGLQLLFYSVGIGQISSEVPQNLSASRPQDRQFILSSKKLLLSDSGFYLCRVVRGSYNEQFFGPGTRLTVL.

The V gene is TRBV19, the J gene TRBJ1-5; 9 bases match TRBD1. The germline gives CDR1 LNHDA, CDR2 SQIVND (reference sequence). V trimming: 3 bases; J trimming: 5 bases; junction bases outside the gene matches: 2. The length of the CDR3 is 14 residues. CDR3 DNA: TGTGCCAGTAGTATGACAGGGGGACATCAGCCCCAGCATTTT. It specifies CASSMTGGHQPQHF.

The chain recombines TRBV9 with TRBJ1-1; TRBD1 matches at 7 bases. Germline values: CDR1 SGDLS, CDR2 YYNGEE. The CDR3 totals 15 residues. The ends lost 0 bases at V and 4 bases at J; junction bases unmatched: 6. The CDR3: CASSVGQGERTEAFF. In DNA, the CDR3 is TGTGCCAGCAGCGTAGGCCAGGGGGAACGCACTGAAGCTTTCTTT.

There are a few counts of this clone. J is TRBJ1-1 and V is TRBV18, with unresolved D. CDR1 is KGHSH and CDR2 is LQKENI in the germline V gene. V lost 1 base to trimming and J lost 4 bases, with 7 bases between them. The CDR3 extends over 13 amino acids. The CDR3 here is CASSPLEGTEAFF. The CDR3 DNA sequence: TGTGCCAGCTCACCACTGGAGGGCACTGAAGCTTTCTTT.

V usage is TRBV3-1 (or the pseudogene TRBV3-2) and J usage is TRBJ2-7; D is possibly TRBD2 (6 bases). Germline CDR1 LGHDT, CDR2 YNNKEL (reference sequence). Trimming stripped 9 bases from V and 1 base from J, with 16 bases between. The CDR3 totals 14 residues. This chain's CDR3 is CASPQEGSSYEQYF. CDR3 DNA: TGTGCCAGTCCCCAGGAGGGCTCGTCCTACGAGCAGTACTTC.

This clone was recorded a few times. The chain couples TRBV6-6 to TRBJ2-7, with D maybe TRBD2 (6 bases). V lost 2 bases, J lost 3 bases, and 14 bases lay in between. Germline V gene lookup returns CDR1 MNHNY and CDR2 SVGAGI (reference sequence). The CDR3 contains 15 residues. The CDR3 loop is CASSYRRGRRYEQYV. DNA for the CDR3: TGTGCCAGCAGTTACCGACGGGGGAGGCGCTACGAGCAGTACGTC.

The CDR3 loop reads CASSSRGIETQYF. The CDR3 nucleotides read TGTGCCAGCAGCTCCAGGGGAATAGAGACCCAGTACTTC. The V call is TRBV5-5, the J call TRBJ2-5; D may be TRBD1 (6 bases). The CDR3 totals 13 residues. Germline CDR1 and CDR2: SGHKS and YYEKEE (reference sequence). Trimming shortened V by 3 bases and J by 4 bases, and 10 bases separated the two germline ends. Full variable domain (missing parts from reference TRBV5-5 and TRBJ2-5): DAGVTQSPTHLIKTRGQQVTLRCSPISGHKSVSWYQQVLGQGPQFIFQYYEKEERGRGNFPDRFSARQFPNYSSELNVNALLLGDSALYLCASSSRGIETQYFGPGTRLLVL.

The rearrangement joins TRBV18 to TRBJ2-2; TRBD1 might be the D (6 bases). There are 17 residues in the CDR3. V dropped 3 bases and J dropped 0 bases, with 14 bases sitting between them. Germline V CDR1 and CDR2: KGHSH, LQKENI. CDR3 nucleotides: TGTGCCAGCTCACCGCGAAACAGGGAAGCGAACACCGGGGAGCTGTTTTTT. This sequence encodes CASSPRNREANTGELFF.

The V gene is TRBV18, the J gene TRBJ2-4; 8 bases match TRBD1. Germline trimming cut 4 bases from V and 6 bases from J; bases unmatched to any gene: 11. Germline assignment: CDR1 KGHSH and CDR2 LQKENI. This CDR3 region has 16 residues. The CDR3, as DNA: TGTGCCAGCTCACTCGCCGGACAGGGCTTTGGAAACATTCAGTACTTC. Protein sequence: CASSLAGQGFGNIQYF.

V gene TRBV7-3 combines with J gene TRBJ2-3; 7 nucleotides agree with TRBD1. V lost 5 bases, J lost 2 bases, and 7 bases stayed unmatched. CDR3 length: 15 amino acids. Per the germline V gene, CDR1 is SGHTA and CDR2 is FQGTGA. The CDR3 sequence: CASSLLGTDTDTQYF. CDR3 bases: TGTGCCAGCAGCCTCCTCGGGACAGACACAGATACGCAGTATTTT.

The chain recombines TRBV27 with TRBJ2-5, with 10 bases that match TRBD2. J gave up 12 bases and V 6 bases, and 7 bases lay outside the gene matches. CDR3 length equals 12 residues. From germline, CDR1 is MNHEY and CDR2 SMNVEV (reference sequence). The CDR3 reads CASRGPAGGEYF. The CDR3 coding sequence is TGTGCCAGCAGGGGACCAGCGGGAGGGGAGTACTTC.